This paragraph covers one T cell receptor (beta chain) sequence. Which antigen it targets is not known. The sample holds no much larger clone one base away, and base qualities are not on file. The record originates from a study of blood T cell repertoires in COVID-19 (TCRdb year 2020). Broadly, across the study: Samples from collaborators originated in the United States, Italy and Spain and spanned both the acute and convalescent phases of COVID-19. The material from the prospective study consisted of cDNA or gDNA derived from T cells, B-cell-depleted T cells, or PBMCs. The dataset comprised deeply sampled blood TCRbeta repertoires from subjects exposed to, actively infected with, or recovered from COVID-19. The repertoires were made available in a free public database intended to serve as a resource for research on the immune response to SARS-CoV-2. The samples were drawn from two sources: the first 160 participants of the ongoing ImmuneRACE study, and 1,200 or so subjects contributed by 6 global collaborators. The sample metadata nearly always contained a de-identified subject ID, COVID-19 status, age in years and sex. HLA class I and class II types, where available, came from metadata supplied by the sample provider rather than from assay-based typing.

On the study overall, not on this receptor specifically: The amount of clinical and demographic metadata varied by source and participant and was provided uncurated.

TCRbeta CDR3 regions were amplified from genomic DNA by means of the immunoSEQ Assay, a bias-controlled multiplex PCR. In the authors' own workflow: Within the assay, amplification of reference gene primers was used to estimate how many nucleated cells each sample contained. To quantify the absolute abundance of each unique TCRbeta CDR3 rearrangement, sequence reads were collapsed and filtered. For each sample, productive Simpson clonality was calculated as the square root of Simpson's diversity index over productive rearrangements. TCRdb stores this immuneACCESS table with in-frame sequences only. Part of the clones is absent; in the studies checked, under half of the shortfall reflects unresolved V genes, and no reason is known for the rest. That table is the source of V, J and clone size, and D and trimming were worked out from the DNA. Within this sample are roughly 180,000 clones, with 87% of them counted one time only. The ten most abundant clones make up around 2.3% of the sample.

Participants in the prospective study were enrolled through a virtual design, were aged roughly 18 to 100 years, and lived in under 25 United States geographic areas. Cohort assignment in the prospective study relied on participant-reported clinical history from a screening survey and a study questionnaire. Recovered participants in ImmuneRACE Cohort 3 were defined by two consecutive negative NP/OP PCR tests, clearance by a healthcare professional, or resolution of symptoms. In the prospective study, mobile phlebotomists collected whole blood, serum and a nasopharyngeal or oropharyngeal swab from each participant. Over a roughly 2-month period, participants in the prospective study had the option of providing additional blood draws and questionnaires. Before DNA extraction, blood samples from the prospective study were shipped at room temperature or frozen. V was cut back by 0 bases and J by 0 bases, leaving a gap of 9 bases between them. Taken from the germline V gene (reference sequence), the CDR1 and CDR2 loops are LGHDT and YNNKEL. Its CDR3 holds 15 amino acids, cysteine through phenylalanine. The CDR3 DNA has 45 bases and is translated from base 1.

The receptor was derived from a woman aged 25 to 39 who had recovered from COVID-19. The material sequenced was PBMCs or T cells enriched from blood (not recorded which). Recombination connected TRBV3-1 (or the pseudogene TRBV3-2) to TRBJ2-7; TRBD1 could be the D gene, as 5 bases match. Read as DNA, the sequence is TGTGCCAGCAGCCAAGAGGGCAGGGCCTCCTACGAGCAGTACTTC. This sequence encodes CASSQEGRASYEQYF.